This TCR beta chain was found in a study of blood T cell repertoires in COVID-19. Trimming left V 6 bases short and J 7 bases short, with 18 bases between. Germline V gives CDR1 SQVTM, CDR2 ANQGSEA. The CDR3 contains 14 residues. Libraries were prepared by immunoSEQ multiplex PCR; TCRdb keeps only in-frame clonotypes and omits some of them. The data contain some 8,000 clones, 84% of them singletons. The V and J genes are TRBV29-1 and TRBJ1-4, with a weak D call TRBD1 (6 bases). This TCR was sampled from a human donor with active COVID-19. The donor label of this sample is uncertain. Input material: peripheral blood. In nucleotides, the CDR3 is TGCAGCGTCTCGTACAGGGCACGGGCTGAAAAACTGTTTTTT. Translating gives CSVSYRARAEKLFF. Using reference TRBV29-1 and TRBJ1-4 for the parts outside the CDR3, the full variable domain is SAVISQKPSRDICQRGTSLTIQCQVDSQVTMMFWYRQQPGQSLTLIATANQGSEATYESGFVIDKFPISRPNLTFSTLTVSNMSPEDSSIYLCSVSYRARAEKLFFGSGTQLSVL.